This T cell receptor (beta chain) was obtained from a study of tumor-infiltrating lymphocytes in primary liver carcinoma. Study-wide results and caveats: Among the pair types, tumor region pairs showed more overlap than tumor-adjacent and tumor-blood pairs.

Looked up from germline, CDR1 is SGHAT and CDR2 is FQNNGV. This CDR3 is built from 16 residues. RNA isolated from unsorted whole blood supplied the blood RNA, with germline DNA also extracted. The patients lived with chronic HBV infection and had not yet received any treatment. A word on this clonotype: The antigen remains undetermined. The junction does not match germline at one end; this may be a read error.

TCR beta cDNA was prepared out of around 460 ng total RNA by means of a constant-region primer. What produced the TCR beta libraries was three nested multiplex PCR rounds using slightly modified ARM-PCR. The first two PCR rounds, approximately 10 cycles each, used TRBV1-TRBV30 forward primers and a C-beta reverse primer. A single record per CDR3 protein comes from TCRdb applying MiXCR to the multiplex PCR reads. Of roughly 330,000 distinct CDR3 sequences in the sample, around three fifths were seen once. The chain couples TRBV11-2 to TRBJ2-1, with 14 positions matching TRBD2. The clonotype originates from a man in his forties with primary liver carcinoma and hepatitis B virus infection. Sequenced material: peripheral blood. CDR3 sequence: CASSYLTSGRDNEQFF. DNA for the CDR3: TGTGCAAGCAGCTATCTGACTAGCGGGAGGGACAATGAGCAGTTCTTC.